This T cell receptor beta chain is from a study of graft-versus-host responses after intestinal transplantation. Study context: Grafts were multivisceral, liver-intestinal, or isolated intestinal.

Between the trimmed V and J ends, which lost 3 bases and 6 bases, there was a span of 16 bases. This CDR3 has 15 amino acids. CDR1 is MDHEN, CDR2 SYDVKM, per germline. Generated by immunoSEQ multiplex PCR, the TCRdb table keeps only in-frame clones and is missing some. Here the sample spans 90,000 to 130,000 clones, 85% to 95% being singletons. In this sample, this clone turned up once. Its antigen remains unidentified. The sequenced sample was unstimulated CD8+ T cells sorted from spleen or lymph node cells, obtained before transplant. The sequence derives from a human donor who was the organ donor for an intestinal transplant. The V and J genes are TRBV28 and TRBJ2-3; D not resolved. CDR3 DNA sequence: TGTGCCAGCAGTTTCATGGACGGCTCATACGATACGCAGTATTTT. This sequence encodes CASSFMDGSYDTQYF.